The rows below give T cell receptor beta chains drawn from one sample of a study of cytomegalovirus exposure and HLA in healthy donors. The repertoire was sequenced with immunoSEQ multiplex PCR; TCRdb's copy has only in-frame clones and lacks some. The sample holds 90,000 to 100,000 clones; around 76% are singletons and the top ten take around 7%. Sequencing input: PBMCs. The source is a man aged 35-49 years in good health and CMV-seropositive. CDR3s include the opening cysteine and the closing phenylalanine or tryptophan. Each record gives: D gene, J gene, clone size, V gene, CDR3 DNA, CDR3 protein. D genes are given only for firm matches. Some rows mark clone size as missing; the rest say once, few, many or name a class of expanded clone.

D gene: NA; J gene: TRBJ1-3; clone size: NA; V gene: TRBV19; CDR3 DNA: TGTGCCAGTAGTATGTTGGGAGGGACTGGAAACACCATATATTTT; CDR3 protein: CASSMLGGTGNTIYF
D gene: NA; J gene: TRBJ1-2; clone size: NA; V gene: TRBV6-1; CDR3 DNA: TGTGCCAGCAGTGAAACTCCCCTCTATGGCTACACCTTC; CDR3 protein: CASSETPLYGYTF
D gene: NA; J gene: TRBJ2-7; clone size: NA; V gene: TRBV11-2; CDR3 DNA: TGTGCCAGCAGCTTAGAGGGCCGCAGGGGGGATTCGTACTTC; CDR3 protein: CASSLEGRRGDSYF
D gene: TRBD1; J gene: TRBJ2-7; clone size: NA; V gene: TRBV2; CDR3 DNA: TGTGCCAGCAGTGAGGGACAGGGAGGCTCCTACGAGCAGTACTTC; CDR3 protein: CASSEGQGGSYEQYF
D gene: NA; J gene: TRBJ2-7; clone size: NA; V gene: TRBV6-1; CDR3 DNA: TGTGCCAGCGGGCAGGGGAGCTCCTACGAGCAGTACTTC; CDR3 protein: CASGQGSSYEQYF
D gene: TRBD1; J gene: TRBJ2-5; clone size: NA; V gene: TRBV11-2; CDR3 DNA: TGTGCCAGCAGCTTTTCTAAGACAGGGGGAGAGACCCAGTACTTC; CDR3 protein: CASSFSKTGGETQYF
D gene: TRBD1; J gene: TRBJ2-5; clone size: NA; V gene: TRBV28; CDR3 DNA: TGTGCCAGCAGTTTACTTTCCAGGGGGCGCATAGAGACCCAGTACTTC; CDR3 protein: CASSLLSRGRIETQYF
D gene: NA; J gene: TRBJ2-1; clone size: NA; V gene: TRBV29-1; CDR3 DNA: TGCAGCGTTGGGACGGGGTCCTCCTACAATGAGCAGTTCTTC; CDR3 protein: CSVGTGSSYNEQFF
D gene: NA; J gene: TRBJ2-3; clone size: NA; V gene: TRBV28; CDR3 DNA: TGTGCCAGCATCATGTCAGGCACAGATACGCAGTATTTT; CDR3 protein: CASIMSGTDTQYF
D gene: NA; J gene: TRBJ1-1; clone size: NA; V gene: TRBV6-5; CDR3 DNA: TGTGCCAGCAGTTACTCAGGGGTTGCGAACACTGAAGCTTTCTTT; CDR3 protein: CASSYSGVANTEAFF
D gene: TRBD2; J gene: TRBJ2-5; clone size: NA; V gene: TRBV7-8; CDR3 DNA: TGTGCCAGCCGGGGAGGGTCGGTACAAGAGACCCAGTACTTC; CDR3 protein: CASRGGSVQETQYF
D gene: TRBD2; J gene: TRBJ2-3; clone size: once; V gene: TRBV28; CDR3 DNA: TGTGCCAGCGGCTCAACAGCGGGACGAAGCACAGATACGCAGTATTTT; CDR3 protein: CASGSTAGRSTDTQYF
D gene: TRBD1; J gene: TRBJ1-2; clone size: NA; V gene: TRBV19; CDR3 DNA: TGTGCCAGTAGTATCGACAGGGGGCTGGACGGCTACACCTTC; CDR3 protein: CASSIDRGLDGYTF
D gene: TRBD2; J gene: TRBJ2-3; clone size: NA; V gene: TRBV7-9; CDR3 DNA: TGTGCCAGCAGCGTAGCGGGAGGGATAGATACGCAGTATTTT; CDR3 protein: CASSVAGGIDTQYF
D gene: NA; J gene: TRBJ2-5; clone size: NA; V gene: TRBV25-1; CDR3 DNA: TGTGCCAGCAGTGAGCCTTTTGGAGGGAAAGAGCAGTACTTC; CDR3 protein: CASSEPFGGKEQYF
D gene: TRBD2; J gene: TRBJ2-1; clone size: NA; V gene: TRBV4-1; CDR3 DNA: TGCGCCAGCAGCCACCTTAGCGGGGCTTACAATGAGCAGTTCTTC; CDR3 protein: CASSHLSGAYNEQFF
D gene: TRBD2; J gene: TRBJ2-7; clone size: once; V gene: TRBV7-8; CDR3 DNA: TGTGCCAGCAGCTGGGGCCGGGACTACTACGAGCAGTACTTC; CDR3 protein: CASSWGRDYYEQYF
D gene: TRBD2; J gene: TRBJ2-5; clone size: NA; V gene: TRBV2; CDR3 DNA: TGTGCCAGCAGTGATCTAGCGGGGGGGGAGACCCAGTACTTC; CDR3 protein: CASSDLAGGETQYF
D gene: NA; J gene: TRBJ2-7; clone size: NA; V gene: TRBV19; CDR3 DNA: TGTGCCAGTAGTATGGCGTCTAGGGGCGACGAGCAGTACTTC; CDR3 protein: CASSMASRGDEQYF
D gene: NA; J gene: TRBJ2-1; clone size: NA; V gene: TRBV10-3; CDR3 DNA: TGTGCCATCAGTGAGTTAGCCAATGAGCAGTTCTTC; CDR3 protein: CAISELANEQFF
D gene: NA; J gene: TRBJ1-3; clone size: NA; V gene: TRBV7-2; CDR3 DNA: TGTGCCAGCAGCTTAGGACAGGTTCACTCTGGAAACACCATATATTTT; CDR3 protein: CASSLGQVHSGNTIYF
D gene: NA; J gene: TRBJ2-5; clone size: NA; V gene: TRBV11-2; CDR3 DNA: TGTGCCAGCAGCTTAGGCGGAGGGTTAAAAGAGACCCAGTACTTC; CDR3 protein: CASSLGGGLKETQYF
D gene: NA; J gene: TRBJ1-1; clone size: NA; V gene: TRBV19; CDR3 DNA: TGTGCCAGTACCAGCCCTGGCCAGGGCAACACTGAAGCTTTCTTT; CDR3 protein: CASTSPGQGNTEAFF
D gene: NA; J gene: TRBJ1-5; clone size: NA; V gene: TRBV15; CDR3 DNA: TGTGCCACCAGCAGAGCTGCCAGCGTTAGCAATCAGCCCCAGCATTTT; CDR3 protein: CATSRAASVSNQPQHF
D gene: NA; J gene: TRBJ2-1; clone size: few; V gene: TRBV10-3; CDR3 DNA: TGTGCCATCAGTGAGACGGACTCATACAATGAGCAGTTCTTC; CDR3 protein: CAISETDSYNEQFF
D gene: NA; J gene: TRBJ2-2; clone size: NA; V gene: TRBV10-2; CDR3 DNA: TGCGCCAGCAGTCCCATACGGACTGGACCCGGGGAGCTGTTTTTT; CDR3 protein: CASSPIRTGPGELFF
D gene: NA; J gene: TRBJ1-5; clone size: NA; V gene: TRBV4-3; CDR3 DNA: TGCGCCAGCAGCCAAGATGGGGGGGATCAGCCCCAGCATTTT; CDR3 protein: CASSQDGGDQPQHF
D gene: NA; J gene: TRBJ1-2; clone size: NA; V gene: TRBV5-8; CDR3 DNA: TGTGCCAGCAGCTTGGTTGACAGCCTCTATGGCTACACCTTC; CDR3 protein: CASSLVDSLYGYTF
D gene: TRBD1; J gene: TRBJ1-2; clone size: NA; V gene: TRBV18; CDR3 DNA: TGTGCCAGCTCACCATCGGGACAGGGGACTAACTATGGCTACACCTTC; CDR3 protein: CASSPSGQGTNYGYTF
D gene: TRBD2; J gene: TRBJ2-3; clone size: NA; V gene: TRBV2; CDR3 DNA: TGTGCCAGCAGGTTCCGGGACTACCAAGATACGCAGTATTTT; CDR3 protein: CASRFRDYQDTQYF